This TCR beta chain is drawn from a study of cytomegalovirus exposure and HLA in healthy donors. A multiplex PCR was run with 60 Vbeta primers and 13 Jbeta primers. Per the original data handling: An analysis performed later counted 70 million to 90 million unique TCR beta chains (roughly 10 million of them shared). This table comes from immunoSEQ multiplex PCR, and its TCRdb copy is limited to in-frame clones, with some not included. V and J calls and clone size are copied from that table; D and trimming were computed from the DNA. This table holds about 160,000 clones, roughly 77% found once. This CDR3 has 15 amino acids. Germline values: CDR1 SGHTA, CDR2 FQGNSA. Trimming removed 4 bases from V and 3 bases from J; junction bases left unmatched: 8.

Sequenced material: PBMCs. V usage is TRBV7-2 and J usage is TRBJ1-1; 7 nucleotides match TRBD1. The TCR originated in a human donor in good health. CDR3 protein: CASSSKTGDDTEAFF. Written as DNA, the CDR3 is TGTGCCAGCAGCTCTAAAACAGGGGATGACACTGAAGCTTTCTTT.